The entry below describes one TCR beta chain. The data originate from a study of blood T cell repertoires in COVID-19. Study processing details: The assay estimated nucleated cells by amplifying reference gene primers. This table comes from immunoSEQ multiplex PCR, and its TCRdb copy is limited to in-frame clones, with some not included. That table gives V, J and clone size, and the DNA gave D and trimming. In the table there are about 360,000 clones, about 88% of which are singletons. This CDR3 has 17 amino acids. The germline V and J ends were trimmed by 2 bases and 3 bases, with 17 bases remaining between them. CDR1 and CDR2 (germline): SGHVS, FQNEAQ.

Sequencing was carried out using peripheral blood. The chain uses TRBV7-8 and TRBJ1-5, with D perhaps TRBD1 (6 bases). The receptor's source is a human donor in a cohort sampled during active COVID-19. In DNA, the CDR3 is TGTGCCAGCAGCTTACGGCGTCCCGACAGGAACAATCAGCCCCAGCATTTT. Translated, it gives CASSLRRPDRNNQPQHF.